Described below is a single T cell receptor beta chain sequence and its context. What it recognizes is unknown. This entry comes from a study of cytomegalovirus exposure and HLA in healthy donors. General observations from the study: The classifier reportedly diagnosed cytomegalovirus status with high specificity and sensitivity.

It was with 60 Vbeta and 13 Jbeta primers that the PCR ran. Sequencing was performed with immunoSEQ multiplex PCR; in TCRdb, only in-frame clones are kept and a portion is missing. This table has 140,000 or so clones, just under 85% appearing once. Germline values: CDR1 SQVTM, CDR2 ANQGSEA. The CDR3 spans 13 residues. Trimming cost V 5 bases and J 5 bases; bases outside gene matches: 6. The genes are TRBV29-1 and TRBJ2-5, with TRBD1 matching over 9 bases. The sequence was collected from a woman aged 60 to 75 in good health and CMV-seropositive. The sequenced sample was PBMCs. The CDR3 bases are TGCAGCGTTCAACAGGGGGCAGGGGAGACCCAGTACTTC. As protein: CSVQQGAGETQYF.